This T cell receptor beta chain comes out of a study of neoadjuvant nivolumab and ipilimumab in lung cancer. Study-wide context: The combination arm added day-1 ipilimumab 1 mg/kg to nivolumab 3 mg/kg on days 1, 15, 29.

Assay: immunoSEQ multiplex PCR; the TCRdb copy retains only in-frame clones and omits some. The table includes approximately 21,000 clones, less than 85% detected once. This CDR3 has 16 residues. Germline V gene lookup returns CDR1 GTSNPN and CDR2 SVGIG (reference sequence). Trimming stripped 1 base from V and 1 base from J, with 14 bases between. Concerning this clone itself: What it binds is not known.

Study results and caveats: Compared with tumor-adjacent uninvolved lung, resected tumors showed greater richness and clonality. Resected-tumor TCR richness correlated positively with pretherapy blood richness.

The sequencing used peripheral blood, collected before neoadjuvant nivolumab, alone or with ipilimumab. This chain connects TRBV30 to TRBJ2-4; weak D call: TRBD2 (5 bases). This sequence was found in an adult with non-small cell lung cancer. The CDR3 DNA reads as TGTGCCTGGAGTGGGAGGCTCCCGAGGGCCAAAAACATTCAGTACTTC. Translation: CAWSGRLPRAKNIQYF.